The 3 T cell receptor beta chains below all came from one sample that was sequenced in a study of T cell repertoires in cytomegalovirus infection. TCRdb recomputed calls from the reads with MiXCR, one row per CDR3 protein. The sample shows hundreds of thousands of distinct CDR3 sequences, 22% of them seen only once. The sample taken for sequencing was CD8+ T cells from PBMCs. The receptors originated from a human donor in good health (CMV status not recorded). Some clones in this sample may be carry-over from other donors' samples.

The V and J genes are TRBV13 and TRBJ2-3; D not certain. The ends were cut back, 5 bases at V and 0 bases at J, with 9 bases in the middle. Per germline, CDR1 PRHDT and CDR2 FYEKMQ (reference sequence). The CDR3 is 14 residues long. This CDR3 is CASSPIDSTDTQYF. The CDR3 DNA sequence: TGTGCCAGCAGCCCAATAGATAGCACAGATACGCAGTATTTT.

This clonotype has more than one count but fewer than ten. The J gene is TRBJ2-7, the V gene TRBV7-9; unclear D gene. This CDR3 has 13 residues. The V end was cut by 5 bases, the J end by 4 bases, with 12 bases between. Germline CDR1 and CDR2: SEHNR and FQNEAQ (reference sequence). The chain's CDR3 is CASSPPLIYEQYF. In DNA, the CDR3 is TGTGCCAGCAGCCCCCCCCTCATTTACGAGCAGTACTTC.

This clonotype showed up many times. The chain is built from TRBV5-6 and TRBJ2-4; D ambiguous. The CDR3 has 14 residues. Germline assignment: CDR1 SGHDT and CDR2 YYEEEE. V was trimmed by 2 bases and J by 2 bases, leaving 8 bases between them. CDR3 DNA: TGTGCCAGCAGCTTAAGACTTTCCAAAAACATTCAGTACTTC. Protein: CASSLRLSKNIQYF.